The 7 T cell receptor beta chains below were found in one sample sequenced in a study of cytomegalovirus exposure and HLA in healthy donors. Researchers ran the PCR with 60 Vbeta and 13 Jbeta primers. Using immunoSEQ multiplex PCR, the repertoire was profiled, and TCRdb retains in-frame clones only, with some absent. The table has around 94,000 clones, about three fifths seen once. The sequencing sample was made of PBMCs. Receptors were obtained from a human donor in good health.

The table lists this clone with a count of one. The V gene is TRBV9, the J gene TRBJ1-2; TRBD1 matches 8 bases. This CDR3 is built from 13 residues. With 1 base clipped from V and 8 bases from J, the junction kept 4 bases outside the gene matches. CDR1 is SGDLS, CDR2 YYNGEE, per germline. In DNA, the CDR3 is TGTGCCAGCAGCGTACGACAGGGGATGGGCTACACCTTC. It encodes CASSVRQGMGYTF.

This clone has a handful of counts. The chain employs TRBV15 and TRBJ2-1, with TRBD2 matching over 9 bases. The CDR3 has 16 residues. Germline loops: CDR1 LNHNV, CDR2 YYDKDF (reference sequence). V gave up 2 bases and J gave up 7 bases; unmatched junction bases: 9. CDR3 nucleotide sequence: TGTGCCACCAGCAGAACGCTAGCGGGATCGTGGAATGAGCAGTTCTTC. Protein sequence: CATSRTLAGSWNEQFF.

The chain combines TRBV6-1 with TRBJ2-7; TRBD1 matches 7 bases. The germline V gene encodes CDR1 MNHNS and CDR2 SASEGT. V was clipped by 8 bases and J by 2 bases; unmatched bases: 9. The CDR3 is 14 residues long. The CDR3 reads CASLLAGTAYEQYF. The DNA of the CDR3 is TGTGCCAGCCTTCTAGCAGGGACAGCCTACGAGCAGTACTTC.

This chain uses TRBV6-1 with TRBJ2-3; 7 bases are a match to TRBD2. With 6 bases clipped from V and 3 bases from J, the junction kept 9 bases outside the gene matches. Per germline, CDR1 MNHNS and CDR2 SASEGT. This CDR3 contains 15 residues. The CDR3 sequence is CASSNPAGVTDTQYF. CDR3 nucleotides: TGTGCCAGCAGCAACCCTGCGGGAGTGACAGATACGCAGTATTTT.

The chain joins TRBV7-9 to TRBJ1-2; the match to TRBD1 covers 8 bases. Germline CDR1 and CDR2: SEHNR and FQNEAQ (reference sequence). The CDR3 sequence is 15 residues long. Trimming took 3 bases from V and 4 from J; bases not matched to a gene: 7. The CDR3 loop is CASSLRTGTTYGYTF. In DNA, the CDR3 is TGTGCCAGCAGCTTGAGGACAGGGACAACCTATGGCTACACCTTC. The whole variable domain, remainder taken from reference TRBV7-9 and TRBJ1-2, is DTGVSQNPRHKITKRGQNVTFRCDPISEHNRLYWYRQTLGQGPEFLTYFQNEAQLEKSRLLSDRFSAERPKGSFSTLEIQRTEQGDSAMYLCASSLRTGTTYGYTFGSGTRLTVV.

V gene TRBV5-4 combines with J gene TRBJ2-5, with 15 nucleotides matching TRBD2. Matching the DNA end better, TRBJ2-7 makes the J call doubtful. The CDR3 length is 16 residues. Germline-derived CDR1 and CDR2 are SGHNT and YYREEE (reference sequence). The CDR3, as DNA: TGTGCCAGCAGCTTAGGACTAGCGGGAGGGTCCTACGAGCAGTACTTC. Translation gives CASSLGLAGGSYEQYF.

The V and J genes are TRBV7-3 and TRBJ1-4, with D unresolved. The length of the CDR3 is 13 residues. Germline V gives CDR1 SGHTA, CDR2 FQGTGA. V was pared by 5 bases and J by 8 bases, with 12 bases between. CDR3 protein: CASSRGRGEKLFF. In DNA, the CDR3 is TGTGCCAGCAGCCGGGGAAGAGGAGAAAAACTGTTTTTT.